This T cell receptor beta chain is drawn from a study of OX40 agonist ivuxolimab in advanced cancers. Some clones are missing from TCRdb's copy, which holds only in-frame ones; the method was immunoSEQ multiplex PCR. The sample shows tens of thousands of clones, about 85% of them seen only once. Trimming stripped 2 bases from V and 3 bases from J, with 12 bases between. Germline-derived CDR1 and CDR2 are MGHRA and YSYEKL. The CDR3 has 15 residues. The sequence derives from an adult with an advanced solid tumor such as melanoma, head and neck, liver or kidney cancer. The chain joins TRBV4-1 to TRBJ2-3; perhaps TRBD2 as D (6 bases). The specimen was CD4+ or CD8+ T cells sorted from blood, collected in a trial of the OX40 agonist ivuxolimab. CDR3 sequence reads: CASSQNPGDTDTQYF. The CDR3 nucleotides read TGCGCCAGCAGCCAAAACCCGGGGGATACAGATACGCAGTATTTT.